A selection of T cell receptor beta chains follows, all from one sample in a study of blood T cell repertoires in COVID-19. Assay: immunoSEQ multiplex PCR; the TCRdb copy retains only in-frame clones and omits some. This repertoire shows fewer than 250,000 clones, 80% to 90% found once; its top ten account for less than 8%. The specimen sequenced was PBMCs or T cells enriched from blood (not recorded which). These receptors came from a man aged 30 to 45 in a cohort exposed to, infected with or recovered from COVID-19 (not recorded which). Both conserved end residues are part of each CDR3. A D gene is named only where the DNA matches it firmly. Expanded clones are given a class, and other clones once, few, many or no size at all.

TRBV3-1/TRBV3-2	TRBJ2-7	TRBD2	few	CASSPQTSGYYEQYF	TGTGCCAGCAGCCCACAGACTAGCGGATATTACGAGCAGTACTTC
TRBV19	TRBJ2-1	TRBD2	.	CASRGGVTGNEQFF	TGTGCCTCCCGCGGGGGGGTGACGGGGAATGAGCAGTTCTTC
TRBV7-2	TRBJ2-2	.	.	CASSLHYTGELFF	TGTGCCAGCAGCTTACACTACACCGGGGAGCTGTTTTTT
TRBV7-2	TRBJ2-7	.	.	CASSSSRGYSYEQYF	TGTGCCAGCAGCTCGAGTCGGGGTTACTCCTACGAGCAGTACTTC
TRBV7-9	TRBJ2-7	TRBD2	.	CASRPSLTSGAYEQYF	TGTGCCAGCAGACCGAGTCTGACTAGCGGGGCCTACGAGCAGTACTTC
TRBV5-1	TRBJ1-6	.	.	CASRGGTDDSPLHF	TGCGCCTCAAGAGGAGGGACGGACGATTCACCCCTCCACTTT
TRBV20-1	TRBJ1-1	TRBD1	.	CRYDRGAEAFF	TGCAGGTACGACAGGGGTGCTGAAGCTTTCTTT
TRBV4-2	TRBJ1-2	.	.	CASSHEGPSGPLFYGYTF	TGTGCCAGCAGCCACGAGGGCCCCTCCGGCCCTCTATTCTATGGCTACACCTTC
TRBV24-1	TRBJ2-7	TRBD1	.	CATSVRQGNEQYF	TGTGCCACCAGTGTTAGACAGGGGAACGAGCAGTACTTC
TRBV6-5	TRBJ2-7	.	.	CASRPTGSSYEQYF	TGTGCCAGCAGACCGACAGGATCCTCCTACGAGCAGTACTTC
TRBV28	TRBJ1-6	.	.	CASSGQTRVPTYNSPLHF	TGTGCCAGCAGTGGACAGACCAGGGTCCCTACCTATAATTCACCCCTCCACTTT
TRBV27	TRBJ1-4	TRBD1	.	CASSSGTGGAHNEKLFF	TGTGCCAGCAGTTCGGGGACAGGGGGCGCGCATAATGAAAAACTGTTTTTT
TRBV27	TRBJ1-6	TRBD1	.	CASSFSTGGSNSPLHF	TGTGCCAGCAGTTTTAGCACAGGGGGCAGTAATTCACCCCTCCACTTT
TRBV13	TRBJ2-7	.	.	CASSPIYEQYF	TGTGCCAGCAGCCCAATCTACGAGCAGTACTTC
TRBV6-5	TRBJ2-6	TRBD1	.	CASSPTGGNVLTF	TGTGCCAGCAGTCCGACAGGGGGCAACGTCCTGACTTTC
TRBV10-2	TRBJ2-2	.	.	CASSPRTNTGELFF	TGCGCCAGCAGCCCTAGAACGAACACCGGGGAGCTGTTTTTT
TRBV5-1	TRBJ2-3	.	.	CASSLEYTDTQYF	TGCGCCAGCAGCTTGGAATACACAGATACGCAGTATTTT
TRBV18	TRBJ2-7	.	.	CASSPPVSSSYEQYF	TGTGCCAGCTCACCACCGGTGTCGAGCTCCTACGAGCAGTACTTC
TRBV19	TRBJ2-1	.	few	CASRIDRSSYNEQFF	TGTGCCAGTAGGATTGACAGGAGCTCCTACAATGAGCAGTTCTTC
TRBV5-1	TRBJ1-4	TRBD1	.	CASSLRWTGRRGGEKLFF	TGCGCCAGCAGCTTGAGATGGACAGGGCGGAGAGGCGGTGAAAAACTGTTTTTT
TRBV24-1	TRBJ2-1	TRBD2	.	CATSDFGTSGSSDNEQFF	TGTGCCACCAGTGATTTTGGGACTAGCGGGAGCTCGGACAATGAGCAGTTCTTC
TRBV12-5	TRBJ2-1	.	.	CASAPRDTNEQFF	TGTGCTAGTGCCCCCCGGGACACCAATGAGCAGTTCTTC
TRBV19	TRBJ2-3	.	once	CASSSSDSRTDTQYF	TGTGCCAGTAGTAGCTCTGACAGTCGCACAGATACGCAGTATTTT
TRBV7-2	TRBJ2-3	TRBD2	.	CASSITSGRADTQYF	TGTGCCAGCAGCATAACTAGCGGGAGGGCAGATACGCAGTATTTT
TRBV7-2	TRBJ2-2	.	.	CARMTGNTGELFF	TGTGCCAGGATGACAGGGAACACCGGGGAGCTGTTTTTT
TRBV7-3	TRBJ2-5	.	.	CASSPTRGETQYF	TGTGCCAGCAGCCCTACCCGGGGGGAGACCCAGTACTTC
TRBV15	TRBJ2-3	TRBD2	.	CATSRGLGAGASGTDTQYF	TGTGCCACCAGCAGAGGGTTGGGAGCGGGAGCTTCTGGCACAGATACGCAGTATTTT